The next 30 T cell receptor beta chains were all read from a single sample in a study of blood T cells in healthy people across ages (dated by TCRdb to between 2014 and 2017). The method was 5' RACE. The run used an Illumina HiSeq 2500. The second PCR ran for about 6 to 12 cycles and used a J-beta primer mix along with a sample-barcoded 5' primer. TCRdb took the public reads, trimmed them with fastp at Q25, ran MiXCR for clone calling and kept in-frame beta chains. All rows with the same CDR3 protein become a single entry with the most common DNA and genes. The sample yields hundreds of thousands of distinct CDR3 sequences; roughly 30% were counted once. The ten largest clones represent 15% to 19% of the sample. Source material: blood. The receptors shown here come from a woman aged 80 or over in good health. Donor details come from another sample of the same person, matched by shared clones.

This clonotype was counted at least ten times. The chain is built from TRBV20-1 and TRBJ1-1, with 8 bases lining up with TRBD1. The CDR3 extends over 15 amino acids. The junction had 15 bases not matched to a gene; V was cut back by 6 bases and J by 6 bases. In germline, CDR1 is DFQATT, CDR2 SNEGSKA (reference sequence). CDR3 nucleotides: TGCAGTGCCCCCAGGGCAGGGGGCGGTTTATCTGAAGCTTTCTTT. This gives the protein CSAPRAGGGLSEAFF.

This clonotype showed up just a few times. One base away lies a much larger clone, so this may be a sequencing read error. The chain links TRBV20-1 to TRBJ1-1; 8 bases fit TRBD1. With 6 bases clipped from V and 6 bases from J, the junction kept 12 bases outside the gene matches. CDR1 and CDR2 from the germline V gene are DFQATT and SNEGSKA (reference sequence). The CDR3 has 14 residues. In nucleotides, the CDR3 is TGCAGTGCCCCGACAGGGGCTGGGGGCGCTGAAGCTTTCTTT. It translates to CSAPTGAGGAEAFF.

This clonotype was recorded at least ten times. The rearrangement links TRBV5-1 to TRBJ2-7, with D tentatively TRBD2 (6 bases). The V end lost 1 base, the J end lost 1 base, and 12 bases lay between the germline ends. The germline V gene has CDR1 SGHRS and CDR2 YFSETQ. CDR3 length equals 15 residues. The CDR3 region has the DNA TGCGCCAGCAGCTTGCTCCAGGGAGGATCCTACGAGCAGTACTTC. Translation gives CASSLLQGGSYEQYF.

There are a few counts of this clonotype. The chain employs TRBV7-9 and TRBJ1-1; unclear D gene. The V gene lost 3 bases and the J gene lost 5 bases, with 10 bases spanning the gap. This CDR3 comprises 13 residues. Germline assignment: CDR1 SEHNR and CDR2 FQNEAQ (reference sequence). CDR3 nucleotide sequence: TGTGCCAGCAGCTTCGGACGGGCGACTGAAGCTTTCTTT. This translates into CASSFGRATEAFF.

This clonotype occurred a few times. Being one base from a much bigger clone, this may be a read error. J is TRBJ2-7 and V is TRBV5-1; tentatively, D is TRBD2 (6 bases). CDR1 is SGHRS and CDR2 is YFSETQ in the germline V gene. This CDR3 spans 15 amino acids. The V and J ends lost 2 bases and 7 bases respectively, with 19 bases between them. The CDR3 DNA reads TGCGCCAGCAGCTTTTTGAATCGGGGGAGCAATGAGCAGTACTTC. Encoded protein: CASSFLNRGSNEQYF.

In DNA, the CDR3 is TGTGCCAGCGGCACTGAAGCCACGCAGTATTTT. Protein product: CASGTEATQYF. V and J are TRBV6-5 and TRBJ2-3; D is uncertain. The germline V gene has CDR1 MNHEY and CDR2 SVGAGI. V shed 8 bases and J shed 9 bases, with 12 bases lying between them. The CDR3 runs to 11 residues.

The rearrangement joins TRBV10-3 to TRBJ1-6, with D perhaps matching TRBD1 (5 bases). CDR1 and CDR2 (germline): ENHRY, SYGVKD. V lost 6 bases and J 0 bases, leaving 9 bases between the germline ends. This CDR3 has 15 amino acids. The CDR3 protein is CAIRTDSSYNSPLHF. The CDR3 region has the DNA TGTGCCATCAGGACAGATAGCTCCTATAATTCACCCCTCCACTTT.

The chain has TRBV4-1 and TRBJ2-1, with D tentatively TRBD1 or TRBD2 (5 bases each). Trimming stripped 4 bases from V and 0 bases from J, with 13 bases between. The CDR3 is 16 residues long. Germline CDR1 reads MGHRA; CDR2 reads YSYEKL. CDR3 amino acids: CASSRGSSSSYNEQFF. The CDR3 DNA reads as TGCGCCAGCAGCCGGGGGAGCTCGAGCTCCTACAATGAGCAGTTCTTC.

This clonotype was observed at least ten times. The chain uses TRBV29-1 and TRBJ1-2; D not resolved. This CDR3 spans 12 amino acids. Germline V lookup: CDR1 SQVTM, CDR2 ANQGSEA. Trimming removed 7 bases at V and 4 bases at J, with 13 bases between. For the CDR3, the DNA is TGCAGCGCCTTAGACAAGTTCTATGGCTACACCTTC. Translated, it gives CSALDKFYGYTF.

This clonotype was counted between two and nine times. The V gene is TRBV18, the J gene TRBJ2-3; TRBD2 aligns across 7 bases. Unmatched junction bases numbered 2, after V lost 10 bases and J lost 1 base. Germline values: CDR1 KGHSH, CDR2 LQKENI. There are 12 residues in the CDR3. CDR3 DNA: TGTGCCACCCGGGGGGGCACAGATACGCAGTATTTT. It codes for CATRGGTDTQYF.

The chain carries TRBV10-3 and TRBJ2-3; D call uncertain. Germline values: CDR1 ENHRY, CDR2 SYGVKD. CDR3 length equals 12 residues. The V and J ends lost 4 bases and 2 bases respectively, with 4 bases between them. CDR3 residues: CAISGFTDTQYF. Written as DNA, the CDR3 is TGTGCCATCAGTGGTTTCACAGATACGCAGTATTTT.

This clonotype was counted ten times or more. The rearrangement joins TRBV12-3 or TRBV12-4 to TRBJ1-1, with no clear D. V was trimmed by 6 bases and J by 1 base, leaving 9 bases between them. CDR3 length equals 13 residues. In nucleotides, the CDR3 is TGTGCCAGCAGCCCCTTGGCGAACACTGAAGCTTTCTTT. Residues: CASSPLANTEAFF.

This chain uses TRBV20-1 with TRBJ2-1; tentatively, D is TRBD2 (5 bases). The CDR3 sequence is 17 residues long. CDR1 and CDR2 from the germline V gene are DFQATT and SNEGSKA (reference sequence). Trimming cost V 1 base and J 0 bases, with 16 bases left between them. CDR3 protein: CSARVMRRASSYNEQFF. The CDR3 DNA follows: TGCAGTGCTAGAGTAATGCGGCGGGCAAGCTCCTACAATGAGCAGTTCTTC.

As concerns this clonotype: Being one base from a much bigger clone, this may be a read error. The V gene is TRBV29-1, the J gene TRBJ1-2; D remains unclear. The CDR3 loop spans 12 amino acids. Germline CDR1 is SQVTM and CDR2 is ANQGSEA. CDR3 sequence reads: CSVGGRNCGYTF. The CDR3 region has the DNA TGCAGCGTTGGAGGGAGGAACTGTGGCTACACCTTC.

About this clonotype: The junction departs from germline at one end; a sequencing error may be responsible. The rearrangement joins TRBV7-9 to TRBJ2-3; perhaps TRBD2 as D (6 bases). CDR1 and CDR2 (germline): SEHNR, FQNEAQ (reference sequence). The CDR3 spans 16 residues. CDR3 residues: CTSSFILGGGTDTQYF. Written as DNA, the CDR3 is TGTACCAGCAGTTTCATTCTGGGGGGTGGCACAGATACGCAGTATTTT.

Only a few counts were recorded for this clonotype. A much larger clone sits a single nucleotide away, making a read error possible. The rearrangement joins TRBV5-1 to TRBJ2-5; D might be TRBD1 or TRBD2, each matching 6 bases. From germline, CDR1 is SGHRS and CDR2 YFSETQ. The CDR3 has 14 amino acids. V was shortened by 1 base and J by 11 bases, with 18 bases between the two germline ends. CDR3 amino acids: CASSLILGGGEQYF. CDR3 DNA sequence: TGCGCCAGCAGCTTGATTTTAGGGGGAGGTGAGCAGTACTTC.

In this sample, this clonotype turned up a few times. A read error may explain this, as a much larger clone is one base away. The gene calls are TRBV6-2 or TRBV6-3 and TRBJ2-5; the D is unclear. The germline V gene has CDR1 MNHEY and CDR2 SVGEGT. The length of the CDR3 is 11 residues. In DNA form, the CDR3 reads TGTGCCAGCAGTATGAAAGAGGCCCAGTACTTC. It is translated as CASSMKEAQYF.

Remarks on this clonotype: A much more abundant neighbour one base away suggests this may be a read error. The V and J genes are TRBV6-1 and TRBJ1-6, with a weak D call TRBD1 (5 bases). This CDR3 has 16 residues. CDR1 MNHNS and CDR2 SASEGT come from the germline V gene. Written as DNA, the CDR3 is TGTGTCAGCAGTGCGGAACCGGGACGGCCTAATTCACCCCTCCACTTT. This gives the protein CVSSAEPGRPNSPLHF.

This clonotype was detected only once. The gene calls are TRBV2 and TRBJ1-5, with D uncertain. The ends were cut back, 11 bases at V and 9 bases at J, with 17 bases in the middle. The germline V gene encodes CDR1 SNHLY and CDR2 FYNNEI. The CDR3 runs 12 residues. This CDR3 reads CAGRAEDRPQHF. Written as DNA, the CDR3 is TGTGCCGGGAGGGCGGAGGATCGGCCCCAGCATTTT.

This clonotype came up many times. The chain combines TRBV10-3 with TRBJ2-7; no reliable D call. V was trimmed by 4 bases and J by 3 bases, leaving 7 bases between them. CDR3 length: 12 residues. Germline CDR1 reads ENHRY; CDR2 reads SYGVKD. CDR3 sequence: CAISGPGYEQYF. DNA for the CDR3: TGTGCCATCAGTGGACCGGGCTACGAGCAGTACTTC.

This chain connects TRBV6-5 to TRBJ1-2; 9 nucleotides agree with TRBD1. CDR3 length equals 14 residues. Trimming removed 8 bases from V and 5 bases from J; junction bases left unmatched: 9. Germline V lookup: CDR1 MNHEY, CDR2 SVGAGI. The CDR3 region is CASGYRGRNYGYTF. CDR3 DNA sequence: TGTGCCAGCGGGTACAGGGGGCGGAATTATGGCTACACCTTC.

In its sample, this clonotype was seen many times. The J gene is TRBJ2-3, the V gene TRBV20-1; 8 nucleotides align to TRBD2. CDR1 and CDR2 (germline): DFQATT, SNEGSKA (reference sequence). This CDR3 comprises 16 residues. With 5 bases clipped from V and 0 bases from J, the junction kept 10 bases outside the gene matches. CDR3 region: CSAGIGAGGSTDTQYF. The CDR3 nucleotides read TGCAGTGCTGGGATAGGGGCGGGGGGAAGCACAGATACGCAGTATTTT.

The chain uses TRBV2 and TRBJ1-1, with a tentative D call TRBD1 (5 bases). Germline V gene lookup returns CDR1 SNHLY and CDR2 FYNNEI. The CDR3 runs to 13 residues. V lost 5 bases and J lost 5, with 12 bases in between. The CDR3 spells CASSPGGITEAFF. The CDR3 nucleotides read TGTGCCAGCAGTCCTGGGGGGATAACTGAAGCTTTCTTT.

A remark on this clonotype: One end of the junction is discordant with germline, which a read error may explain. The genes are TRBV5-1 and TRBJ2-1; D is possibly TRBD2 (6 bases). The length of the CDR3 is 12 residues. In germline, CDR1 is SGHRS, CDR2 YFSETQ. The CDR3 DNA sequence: TGCGTCAGCAGCTTGACTAGGAATGAGCAGTTCTTC. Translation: CVSSLTRNEQFF.

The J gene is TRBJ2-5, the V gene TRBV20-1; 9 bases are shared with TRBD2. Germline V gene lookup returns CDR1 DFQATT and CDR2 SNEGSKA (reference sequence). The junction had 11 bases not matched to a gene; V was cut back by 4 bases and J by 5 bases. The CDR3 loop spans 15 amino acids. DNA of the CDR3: TGCAGTGCTACCCTTAGCGGGGGATACGCCGAGACCCAGTACTTC. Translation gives CSATLSGGYAETQYF.

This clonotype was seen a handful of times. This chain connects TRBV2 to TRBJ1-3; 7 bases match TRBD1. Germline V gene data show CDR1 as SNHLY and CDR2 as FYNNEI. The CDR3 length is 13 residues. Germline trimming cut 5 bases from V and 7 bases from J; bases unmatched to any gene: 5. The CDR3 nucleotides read TGTGCCAGCAGTTTGGGACAGAGGAACACCATATATTTT. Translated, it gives CASSLGQRNTIYF.

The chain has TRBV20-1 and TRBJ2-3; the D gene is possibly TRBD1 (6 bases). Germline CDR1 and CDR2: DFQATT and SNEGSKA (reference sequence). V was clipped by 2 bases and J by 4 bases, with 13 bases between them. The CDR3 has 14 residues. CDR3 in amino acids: CSARRGNKADTQYF. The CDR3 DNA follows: TGCAGTGCTAGAAGGGGGAATAAGGCAGATACGCAGTATTTT.

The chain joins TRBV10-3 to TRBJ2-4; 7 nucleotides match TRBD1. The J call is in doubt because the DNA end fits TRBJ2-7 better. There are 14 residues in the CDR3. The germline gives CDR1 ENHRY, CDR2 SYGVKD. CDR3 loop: CAIKKNRGVYEQYF. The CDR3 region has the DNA TGTGCCATCAAGAAAAACAGGGGCGTCTACGAGCAGTACTTC.

Here the CDR3 reads CSARDREGWETQYF. The CDR3 bases are TGCAGTGCTAGAGATCGTGAGGGTTGGGAGACCCAGTACTTC. The V call is TRBV20-1, the J call TRBJ2-5, with a tentative D call TRBD2 (5 bases). The V end was cut by 0 bases, the J end by 5 bases, with 13 bases between. Germline V CDR1 and CDR2: DFQATT, SNEGSKA (reference sequence). The CDR3 runs 14 residues.

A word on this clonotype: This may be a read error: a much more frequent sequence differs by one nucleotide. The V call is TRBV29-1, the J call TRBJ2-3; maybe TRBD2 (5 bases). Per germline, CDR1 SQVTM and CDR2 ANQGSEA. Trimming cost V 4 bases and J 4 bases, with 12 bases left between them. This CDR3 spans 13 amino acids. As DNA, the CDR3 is TGCAGCGTTGCTACACTAGTAGCAGATACGCAGTATTTT. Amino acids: CSVATLVADTQYF.